The present T cell receptor beta chain was sequenced within a study of blood T cells in healthy people across ages. At the level of the study: Template switching retrieved approximately one barcoded beta molecule for each two T cells.

Healthy Caucasians from Russia aged roughly 6 to 95 served as donors. Then a second PCR, running about 6 to 11 cycles, was carried out with a sample-barcoded 5' primer and a J-beta primer mix. MiXCR, applied by TCRdb to the 5' RACE reads, yields one record per CDR3 protein. Altogether over a million distinct CDR3 sequences are present, less than 25% being singletons, with the ten largest covering around 0.75%. This sample also belongs to another study, concerning T cells of mothers and their children. That report adds: The people who donated were a few healthy Caucasian mothers and their six children. Using the M1S primer, the second PCR added sample barcodes along with 2-4 random nucleotides.

The TCR comes from a girl aged 2 to 9 in good health. Sequencing used blood.

DNA of the CDR3: TGTGCCAGCAGTTCCTCCGCAGGGCAAGAGACCCAGTACTTC. Protein sequence: CASSSSAGQETQYF. J is TRBJ2-5 and V is TRBV6-5; possibly TRBD1 for D (5 bases). Between the trimmed V and J ends, which lost 4 bases and 2 bases, there was a span of 11 bases. The CDR3 covers 14 residues. Germline-derived CDR1 and CDR2 are MNHEY and SVGAGI.